This TCR beta chain is from a study of T cells expressing NK-cell markers. Notes on the study in general: As a fraction of CD8+ T cells, dominant NKG2C+ clonotypes reached roughly 1.0-7.5% in six donors.

As regards this clonotype: Its cognate antigen is unknown.

The CDR3 runs to 15 residues. Germline V gene sequence: CDR1 SQVTM, CDR2 ANQGSEA. The authors generated TCR beta cDNA through 5'RACE template switching with UMIs. TCRdb re-called the 5' RACE reads and shows each CDR3 protein once, DNA omitted. Its table lists about 460,000 distinct CDR3 sequences. The genes are TRBV29-1 and TRBJ2-3; TCRdb gives TRBD2 as the D gene, but with no DNA this cannot be confirmed. The sample taken for sequencing was blood T cells: a sorted CD56 or NKG2C T cell subset, CD4+ or CD8+ T cells, or bulk PBMC T cells (not recorded which). The TCR originated in a woman in her forties or fifties in good health. CDR3 region: CSVDRLAGGIGTQYF.